Listed below are T cell receptor beta chains from one sample, sequenced in a study of human T cells and chemical hapten exposure. A single record per CDR3 protein comes from TCRdb applying MiXCR to the RACE reads. This table holds 85,000 to 100,000 distinct CDR3 sequences, 25% to 30% found once. The specimen comprised whole blood, sampled in connection with sensitization to the hapten diphenylcyclopropenone (DPC). Receptor source: a man aged 35 to 55 with alopecia areata. Some clones in this sample may be carry-over from other donors' samples. Both conserved end residues are part of each CDR3.

j_call: TRBJ2-3; v_call: TRBV6-1; cdr3_length: 15; cdr3_aa: CASRKQGAMTDTQYF
j_call: TRBJ2-3; v_call: TRBV4-1; cdr3_length: 13; cdr3_aa: CASSQPGTDTQYF
j_call: TRBJ2-1; v_call: TRBV20-1; cdr3_length: 14; cdr3_aa: CSARGTGSYNEQFF
j_call: TRBJ2-7; v_call: TRBV20-1; cdr3_length: 12; cdr3_aa: CSATRDVYEQYF
j_call: TRBJ2-7; v_call: TRBV12-3/TRBV12-4; cdr3_length: 17; cdr3_aa: CASSLAPFGRGNYEQYF
j_call: TRBJ1-5; v_call: TRBV12-3/TRBV12-4; cdr3_length: 15; cdr3_aa: CASSTQQGSNQPQHF
j_call: TRBJ2-7; v_call: TRBV25-1; cdr3_length: 14; cdr3_aa: CASSDTGYRHEQYF
j_call: TRBJ2-7; v_call: TRBV4-2; cdr3_length: 15; cdr3_aa: CASSQNLAGVYEQYF
j_call: TRBJ2-1; v_call: TRBV7-7; cdr3_length: 14; cdr3_aa: CASSPAGERYEQFF
j_call: TRBJ2-1; v_call: TRBV24-1; cdr3_length: 13; cdr3_aa: CATSDPVGNEQFF
j_call: TRBJ2-2; v_call: TRBV14; cdr3_length: 17; cdr3_aa: CASSQESTLRDTGELFF
j_call: TRBJ1-2; v_call: TRBV10-3; cdr3_length: 16; cdr3_aa: CAISGPSGPKLGGYTF
j_call: TRBJ1-1; v_call: TRBV11-2; cdr3_length: 14; cdr3_aa: CASRTAWGGTEAFF
j_call: TRBJ2-3; v_call: TRBV5-1; cdr3_length: 16; cdr3_aa: CASSLPSSGRGDTQYF
j_call: TRBJ2-1; v_call: TRBV7-9; cdr3_length: 13; cdr3_aa: CASSRPSSGEQFF
j_call: TRBJ2-3; v_call: TRBV4-2; cdr3_length: 11; cdr3_aa: CASSQGDTQYF
j_call: TRBJ1-1; v_call: TRBV18; cdr3_length: 13; cdr3_aa: CASSPNRNTEAFF
j_call: TRBJ1-5; v_call: TRBV29-1; cdr3_length: 13; cdr3_aa: CSVRDGVNQPQHF
j_call: TRBJ2-3; v_call: TRBV12-3/TRBV12-4; cdr3_length: 14; cdr3_aa: CASSLATAADTQYF
j_call: TRBJ2-1; v_call: TRBV5-1; cdr3_length: 16; cdr3_aa: CASSSLGTSGRNEQFF
j_call: TRBJ1-4; v_call: TRBV18; cdr3_length: 18; cdr3_aa: CASSPWTATLATNEKLFF
j_call: TRBJ2-3; v_call: TRBV11-2; cdr3_length: 16; cdr3_aa: CASRFSPDRGTDTQYF
j_call: TRBJ2-7; v_call: TRBV2; cdr3_length: 14; cdr3_aa: CASAPLLAGSEQYF
j_call: TRBJ1-1; v_call: TRBV3-1; cdr3_length: 15; cdr3_aa: CASSRTGGMNTEAFF
j_call: TRBJ2-3; v_call: TRBV11-2; cdr3_length: 17; cdr3_aa: CASSGFGTSIPSDTQYF
j_call: TRBJ2-1; v_call: TRBV7-2; cdr3_length: 15; cdr3_aa: CASSSQASGRHEQFF
j_call: TRBJ2-3; v_call: TRBV12-3/TRBV12-4; cdr3_length: 16; cdr3_aa: CASSRDSSFYTDTQYF
j_call: TRBJ2-5; v_call: TRBV4-3; cdr3_length: 14; cdr3_aa: CASSQDYRKETQYF
j_call: TRBJ1-6; v_call: TRBV2; cdr3_length: 15; cdr3_aa: CASSDFSSYNSPLHF
j_call: TRBJ2-1; v_call: TRBV12-3/TRBV12-4; cdr3_length: 12; cdr3_aa: CASRPENLEQFF
j_call: TRBJ2-7; v_call: TRBV7-8; cdr3_length: 17; cdr3_aa: CVSSLDSSGTPRNEQYF
j_call: TRBJ2-1; v_call: TRBV28; cdr3_length: 14; cdr3_aa: CASSFGAEYNEQFF
j_call: TRBJ2-5; v_call: TRBV28; cdr3_length: 14; cdr3_aa: CASSRLALGKTQYF
j_call: TRBJ2-2; v_call: TRBV7-6; cdr3_length: 17; cdr3_aa: CASSLMAGGSFTGELFF
j_call: TRBJ2-7; v_call: TRBV25-1; cdr3_length: 14; cdr3_aa: CASSPSGASYEQYF
j_call: TRBJ2-2; v_call: TRBV7-7; cdr3_length: 15; cdr3_aa: CASSPRADNTGELFF
j_call: TRBJ2-1; v_call: TRBV28; cdr3_length: 14; cdr3_aa: CASSSSGRGHEQFF
j_call: TRBJ2-7; v_call: TRBV28; cdr3_length: 12; cdr3_aa: CASNEGSYEQYF
j_call: TRBJ2-7; v_call: TRBV20-1; cdr3_length: 14; cdr3_aa: CSARGGQAVYEQYF
j_call: TRBJ2-4; v_call: TRBV12-3/TRBV12-4; cdr3_length: 15; cdr3_aa: CASREEGLLGQGKYF
j_call: TRBJ2-7; v_call: TRBV28; cdr3_length: 15; cdr3_aa: CASSSRTFSGYEQYF
j_call: TRBJ2-4; v_call: TRBV5-6; cdr3_length: 14; cdr3_aa: CASSLGQSKNIQYF
j_call: TRBJ1-1; v_call: TRBV20-1; cdr3_length: 15; cdr3_aa: CSARPPQGTRTEAFF
j_call: TRBJ2-3; v_call: TRBV20-1; cdr3_length: 15; cdr3_aa: CSARDPLAGTDTQYF
j_call: TRBJ1-5; v_call: TRBV4-1; cdr3_length: 15; cdr3_aa: CASSQDRDRNQPQHF
j_call: TRBJ1-5; v_call: TRBV4-1; cdr3_length: 14; cdr3_aa: CASSQVGVNQPQHF